The present TCR beta chain was sequenced within a study of shared clonotypes between healthy human individuals. Study background: CD4 naive and memory got three plates each, CD8 naive two, CD8 memory one.

The CDR3 runs 16 residues. Trimming took 3 bases from V and 2 from J, leaving 15 bases between them. Looked up from germline, CDR1 is MDHEN and CDR2 is SYDVKM. Original processing notes: Junction-only sequences without quality scores were provided by ImmunoSEQ, so filtering was different. Assay: immunoSEQ multiplex PCR; the TCRdb copy retains only in-frame clones and omits some. The DNA gave D and trimming, while V, J and clone size come from that table. The data show more than 2 million clones, less than 95% seen once. The naive CD8 fraction comprised CD45RO-negative cells positively selected for CCR7 and excluded terminally differentiated effector memory CD45RA+ cells.

The chain couples TRBV28 to TRBJ2-3; D might be TRBD1 (6 bases). The sample was naive CD8+ T cells sorted from blood. This TCR was recovered from a man younger than 35 in good health. As DNA, the CDR3 is TGTGCCAGCAGTTTGGAGACAGGCACTTACACAGATACGCAGTATTTT. The encoded protein is CASSLETGTYTDTQYF.